The 16 T cell receptor beta chains reported below all come from one sample, sequenced in a study of blood T cell repertoires in COVID-19. Using immunoSEQ multiplex PCR, the repertoire was profiled, and TCRdb retains in-frame clones only, with some absent. The sample holds 150,000 to 180,000 clones, 80% seen once. Sequenced: peripheral blood. The origin of the receptors is a man between 60 and 75 years old with acute or convalescent COVID-19.

The chain links TRBV5-6 to TRBJ1-1; possible D gene TRBD1, 5 bases. With 8 bases removed from V and 5 bases from J, the gap between germline ends came to 19 bases. CDR1 is SGHDT and CDR2 is YYEEEE in the germline V gene. CDR3 length: 14 amino acids. The DNA of the CDR3 is TGTGCCAGGTACTATGGAGGGGATCCGACTGAAGCTTTCTTT. The encoded protein is CARYYGGDPTEAFF. The variable domain in full, with the rest retrieved from reference TRBV5-6 and TRBJ1-1, is DAGVTQSPTHLIKTRGQQVTLRCSPKSGHDTVSWYQQALGQGPQFIFQYYEEEERQRGNFPDRFSGHQFPNYSSELNVNALLLGDSALYLCARYYGGDPTEAFFGQGTRLTVV.

The CDR3 reads CASSLEGPGGYEQYF. The CDR3 nucleotides are TGTGCCAGCAGCTTAGAAGGGCCAGGAGGGTACGAGCAGTACTTC. The genes are TRBV7-2 and TRBJ2-7; weak D call: TRBD2 (6 bases). The germline gives CDR1 SGHTA, CDR2 FQGNSA. CDR3 length: 15 residues. Trimming pared 1 base from V and 4 bases from J, leaving 14 bases between.

The CDR3 bases are TGTGCCAGCAGTTTAGGACAGGCACGAGGCTACACCTTC. It specifies CASSLGQARGYTF. The chain combines TRBV27 with TRBJ1-2; 7 bases agree with TRBD1. The J segment lost 8 bases and the V segment lost 2 bases, leaving 5 bases of the junction unmatched. Per germline, CDR1 MNHEY and CDR2 SMNVEV (reference sequence). The CDR3 consists of 13 residues.

The chain has TRBV2 and TRBJ1-6, with D perhaps matching TRBD1 (5 bases). Trimming stripped 8 bases from V and 10 bases from J, with 21 bases between. Germline CDR1 and CDR2: SNHLY and FYNNEI. The CDR3 extends over 15 amino acids. The CDR3 region is CASVGGSVWDSPLHF. The DNA for the CDR3 is TGTGCCAGCGTCGGGGGGAGTGTGTGGGACTCACCCCTCCACTTT.

In this sample, this clone turned up once. This rearrangement joins TRBV7-9 to TRBJ1-5; no reliable D call. The CDR3 has 14 amino acids. Germline CDR1 reads SEHNR; CDR2 reads FQNEAQ (reference sequence). V lost 1 base and J lost 7, with 11 bases in between. As DNA, the CDR3 is TGTGCCAGCAGCTTAGATGGCAACGGGCAGCCCCAGCATTTT. It translates to CASSLDGNGQPQHF.

This clone was picked up one time. The chain joins TRBV7-9 to TRBJ2-5; the match to TRBD1 covers 10 bases. Germline loops: CDR1 SEHNR, CDR2 FQNEAQ (reference sequence). There are 14 residues in the CDR3. J gave up 3 bases and V 5 bases, and 3 bases lay outside the gene matches. CDR3 sequence: CASSQGQGKETQYF. CDR3 coding DNA: TGTGCCAGCAGCCAGGGACAGGGGAAAGAGACCCAGTACTTC.

This sequence joins TRBV5-1 and TRBJ1-1; 11 positions agree with TRBD1. Germline CDR1 SGHRS, CDR2 YFSETQ. The CDR3 is 24 amino acids. V was clipped by 0 bases and J by 1 base; unmatched bases: 26. Written as DNA, the CDR3 is TGCGCCAGCAGCTTGGGGCTCTATTCCTCCGGGACAGGGGGGATCACCACGTCGAACACTGAAGCTTTCTTT. Amino acids: CASSLGLYSSGTGGITTSNTEAFF. Based on the CDR3 plus reference TRBV5-1 and TRBJ1-1, the full variable domain is KAGVTQTPRYLIKTRGQQVTLSCSPISGHRSVSWYQQTPGQGLQFLFEYFSETQRNKGNFPGRFSGRQFSNSRSEMNVSTLELGDSALYLCASSLGLYSSGTGGITTSNTEAFFGQGTRLTVV.

This clone was seen a single time. The chain carries TRBV9 and TRBJ2-5; D perhaps matches TRBD2 (6 bases). CDR1 SGDLS and CDR2 YYNGEE come from the germline V gene. V lost 4 bases and J 2 bases, leaving 18 bases between the germline ends. This CDR3 has 16 residues. The CDR3 nucleotides read TGTGCCAGCAGCAGCCGGGGAGGACCCCGTCAAGAGACCCAGTACTTC. This sequence encodes CASSSRGGPRQETQYF.

The V and J genes are TRBV29-1 and TRBJ2-1, with 9 bases aligning to TRBD2. Germline assignment: CDR1 SQVTM and CDR2 ANQGSEA. V gave up 7 bases and J gave up 0 bases; unmatched junction bases: 7. This CDR3 comprises 15 residues. CDR3 coding DNA: TGCAGCGCCCTGAGCGGGGGGCCCTCCTACAATGAGCAGTTCTTC. It translates to CSALSGGPSYNEQFF.

V and J are TRBV7-3 and TRBJ2-5; TRBD1 is a possible D gene (5 bases). This CDR3 has 15 residues. V gave up 1 base and J gave up 1 base, with 10 bases separating them. Germline V gene data show CDR1 as SGHTA and CDR2 as FQGTGA. The CDR3 DNA reads as TGTGCCAGCAGCTTAAGGGGCAGGCCCCAAGAGACCCAGTACTTC. Encoded protein: CASSLRGRPQETQYF.

The chain employs TRBV6-5 and TRBJ2-7; D possibly corresponds to TRBD1 (5 bases). V dropped 6 bases and J dropped 6 bases, with 15 bases sitting between them. CDR1 is MNHEY, CDR2 SVGAGI, per germline. This CDR3 region has 13 residues. The DNA of the CDR3 is TGTGCCAGCAGCACCGGAGCAGGGCCCGAGCAGTACTTC. This codes for CASSTGAGPEQYF.

This clone was counted a few times. The gene calls are TRBV4-2 and TRBJ2-5; no definite D call. This CDR3 region has 14 residues. Trimming cost V 1 base and J 5 bases, with 11 bases left between them. From germline, CDR1 is LGHNA and CDR2 YNFKEQ. The CDR3, as DNA: TGTGCCAGCAGCCAAGGAAGATCCGCGGAGACCCAGTACTTC. Translation: CASSQGRSAETQYF.

J is TRBJ2-5 and V is TRBV14, with TRBD2 matching over 8 bases. Germline CDR1 reads SGHDN; CDR2 reads FVKESK. J lost 3 bases, V lost 4 bases, and 13 bases had no gene match. CDR3 length: 17 amino acids. CDR3 protein: CASSPWLRGAAEETQYF. Here the CDR3 DNA reads TGTGCCAGCAGCCCTTGGTTGCGGGGGGCTGCCGAAGAGACCCAGTACTTC.

The CDR3 DNA reads as TGTGCCAGCAGCGTAAGAACAGAGGGTGGCTACACCTTC. This translates into CASSVRTEGGYTF. J is TRBJ1-2 and V is TRBV9; D unresolved. CDR1 is SGDLS, CDR2 YYNGEE, per germline. This CDR3 spans 13 amino acids. Trimming removed 1 base at V and 7 bases at J, with 11 bases between.

There are a few counts of this clone. V and J are TRBV3-1 (or the pseudogene TRBV3-2) and TRBJ2-7; tentatively, D is TRBD2 (5 bases). The CDR3 length is 13 residues. V was clipped by 1 base and J by 6 bases, with 10 bases between them. Looked up from germline, CDR1 is LGHDT and CDR2 is YNNKEL (reference sequence). Here the CDR3 DNA reads TGTGCCAGCAGCCAAGCCGCGGCGGGCGAGCAGTACTTC. Its protein product is CASSQAAAGEQYF.

The chain is built from TRBV5-4 and TRBJ2-7; the D gene is possibly TRBD1 (6 bases). Germline V CDR1 and CDR2: SGHNT, YYREEE (reference sequence). The V end lost 6 bases, the J end lost 2 bases, and 15 bases lay between the germline ends. This CDR3 is 14 amino acids long. The CDR3 sequence: CASNLDSDTYEQYF. CDR3 nucleotide sequence: TGTGCCAGCAACCTGGACAGCGACACCTACGAGCAGTACTTC.